A selection of T cell receptor beta chains follows, all from one sample in a study of T-cell memory formation after mild COVID-19. One entry per CDR3 protein, called by TCRdb with MiXCR from the 5' RACE reads. The sample yields about 430,000 distinct CDR3 sequences, roughly 18% seen once. The sequenced sample consisted of PBMCs or a T cell subset sorted from them (not recorded which). Every receptor here comes from a man between 18 and 35 years old who had mild COVID-19 (a few samples of this study predate the infection). Cell type and time point are not known. The CDR3 runs from the conserved cysteine through the conserved F or W. A D gene is named only where the DNA matches it firmly. Clone size is stated in some rows and not others, as once, few, many or a class when expanded.

CDR3 length | D gene | J gene | V gene | clone size | CDR3 protein | CDR3 DNA
20 | TRBD2 | TRBJ2-1 | TRBV9 | NA | CASSPHSGGPGDGAIVEQFF | TGTGCCAGCAGCCCTCACTCGGGGGGGCCTGGGGATGGGGCAATAGTGGAGCAGTTCTTC
15 | NA | TRBJ1-2 | TRBV19 | few | CASSIKSDSHYGYTF | TGTGCCAGTAGTATAAAATCGGACAGCCACTATGGCTACACCTTC
12 | NA | TRBJ2-1 | TRBV28 | few | CASKLPANEQFF | TGTGCCAGCAAACTACCGGCCAATGAGCAGTTCTTC
17 | TRBD2 | TRBJ2-1 | TRBV24-1 | few | CATSGRGGGSSYNEQFF | TGTGCCACCAGTGGCCGCGGGGGAGGGAGCTCCTACAATGAGCAGTTCTTC
13 | NA | TRBJ1-1 | TRBV4-3 | NA | CASSQGGVTEAFF | TGCGCCAGCAGCCAAGGGGGGGTCACTGAAGCTTTCTTT
16 | NA | TRBJ2-3 | TRBV20-1 | many | CSARGVGGEGLDTQYF | TGCAGTGCTAGAGGGGTCGGGGGAGAAGGTTTAGATACGCAGTATTTT
15 | NA | TRBJ2-7 | TRBV4-3 | NA | CASSQDWRGSYEQYF | TGCGCCAGCAGCCAAGATTGGCGGGGATCCTACGAGCAGTACTTC
15 | TRBD1 | TRBJ1-6 | TRBV18 | NA | CARSLGTGGNSPLHF | TGTGCCAGATCACTCGGGACAGGTGGGAATTCACCCCTCCACTTT
14 | TRBD1 | TRBJ1-1 | TRBV5-1 | NA | CASSATGLETEAFF | TGCGCCAGCAGCGCGACAGGGCTGGAAACTGAAGCTTTCTTT
15 | TRBD1 | TRBJ2-3 | TRBV29-1 | few | CSVESWDRGTDTQYF | TGCAGCGTTGAATCTTGGGACAGGGGCACAGATACGCAGTATTTT
16 | TRBD2 | TRBJ2-1 | TRBV10-2 | few | CASNGLAGGRDNEQFF | TGCGCCAGTAACGGACTAGCGGGGGGGCGAGACAATGAGCAGTTCTTC
15 | NA | TRBJ2-7 | TRBV4-2 | few | CASSQDPGLVGEQYF | TGTGCCAGCAGCCAAGATCCGGGGCTAGTAGGCGAGCAGTACTTC
17 | NA | TRBJ2-3 | TRBV5-1 | NA | CASSFIAGTLSTDTQYF | TGCGCCAGCAGCTTTATCGCGGGGACTCTTAGCACAGATACGCAGTATTTT
15 | TRBD1 | TRBJ2-5 | TRBV28 | NA | CATLTGGRLQETQYF | TGTGCCACCCTCACAGGGGGGCGTCTACAAGAGACCCAGTACTTC
12 | NA | TRBJ1-1 | TRBV7-9 | many | CASSLGGLRAFF | TGTGCCAGCAGCTTAGGGGGTCTTCGGGCTTTCTTT
13 | NA | TRBJ1-1 | TRBV10-3 | few | CAISERGGTEAFF | TGTGCCATCAGTGAGAGGGGTGGCACTGAAGCTTTCTTT
14 | NA | TRBJ1-2 | TRBV4-3 | once | CASSQDSVNYGYTF | TGCGCCAGCAGCCAAGATTCGGTTAACTATGGCTACACCTTC
15 | TRBD1 | TRBJ2-1 | TRBV28 | NA | CASIPPGQNYNEQFF | TGTGCCAGCATACCCCCGGGACAGAATTACAATGAGCAGTTCTTC
15 | NA | TRBJ1-1 | TRBV6-1 | few | CASSEARKPNTEAFF | TGTGCCAGCAGTGAAGCTCGGAAGCCGAACACTGAAGCTTTCTTT
15 | TRBD1 | TRBJ2-1 | TRBV11-2 | NA | CASSSRTGIGNEQFF | TGTGCCAGCAGCTCGCGGACAGGGATTGGGAATGAGCAGTTCTTC
15 | NA | TRBJ1-5 | TRBV10-3 | NA | CAISADLGSNQPQHF | TGTGCCATCAGCGCCGATTTGGGAAGCAATCAGCCCCAGCATTTT
15 | TRBD2 | TRBJ2-3 | TRBV7-2 | many | CASSLVAGGTDTQYF | TGTGCCAGCAGCTTAGTGGCGGGGGGCACAGATACGCAGTATTTT
13 | NA | TRBJ2-2 | TRBV7-3 | many | CASRDGNTGELFF | TGTGCCAGCAGAGATGGGAACACCGGGGAGCTGTTTTTT
18 | NA | TRBJ2-3 | TRBV5-1 | few | CASSLQQKVGDHADTQYF | TGCGCCAGCAGCTTGCAACAGAAGGTTGGGGACCACGCAGATACGCAGTATTTT
15 | NA | TRBJ2-5 | TRBV3-1 | few | CASSQDSGAAETQYF | TGTGCCAGCAGCCAAGATTCAGGGGCTGCGGAGACCCAGTACTTC
13 | NA | TRBJ1-1 | TRBV7-8 | NA | CASIAGPNTEAFF | TGTGCCAGCATCGCGGGGCCGAACACTGAAGCTTTCTTT
17 | TRBD1 | TRBJ1-3 | TRBV6-5 | many | CASSYSSIGGSGHTIYF | TGTGCCAGCAGTTACTCGAGTATAGGGGGCTCGGGACACACCATATATTTT
15 | NA | TRBJ2-3 | TRBV2 | few | CASPGQGLGTDTQYF | TGTGCCAGCCCAGGACAGGGACTAGGTACAGATACGCAGTATTTT
14 | NA | TRBJ2-2 | TRBV24-1 | few | CATSGETSTGELFF | TGTGCCACCAGTGGGGAAACAAGCACCGGGGAGCTGTTTTTT
16 | TRBD1 | TRBJ2-5 | TRBV10-3 | NA | CAISESPGQGQETQYF | TGTGCCATCAGTGAGTCTCCAGGACAGGGACAAGAGACCCAGTACTTC
13 | NA | TRBJ2-6 | TRBV10-3 | NA | CATKEGGANVLTF | TGTGCCACCAAGGAAGGGGGGGCCAACGTCCTGACTTTC
16 | TRBD2 | TRBJ2-3 | TRBV20-1 | NA | CSARVGLAGGTDTQYF | TGCAGTGCTAGAGTGGGGCTAGCGGGGGGCACAGATACGCAGTATTTT
14 | NA | TRBJ2-3 | TRBV19 | NA | CASSRQTGTDTQYF | TGTGCCAGTAGTAGACAGACGGGCACAGATACGCAGTATTTT
15 | NA | TRBJ2-5 | TRBV3-1 | once | CASSHGTTMVETQYF | TGTGCCAGCAGCCATGGGACCACAATGGTGGAGACCCAGTACTTC